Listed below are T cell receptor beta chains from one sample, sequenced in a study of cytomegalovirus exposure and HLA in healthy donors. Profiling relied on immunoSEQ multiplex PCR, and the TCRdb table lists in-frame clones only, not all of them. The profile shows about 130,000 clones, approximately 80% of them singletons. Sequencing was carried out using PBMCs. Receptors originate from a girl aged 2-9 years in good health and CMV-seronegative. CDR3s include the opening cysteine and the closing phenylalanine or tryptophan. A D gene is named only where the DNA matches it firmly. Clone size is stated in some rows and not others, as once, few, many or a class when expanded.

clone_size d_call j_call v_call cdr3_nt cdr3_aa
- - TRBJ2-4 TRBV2 TGTGCCAGCAGTGATTCGCAGGCGAACCCCAAAAACATTCAGTACTTC CASSDSQANPKNIQYF
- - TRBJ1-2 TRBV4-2 TGTGCCAGCAGCCAAGATGCAGGGCAAAACTATGGCTACACCTTC CASSQDAGQNYGYTF
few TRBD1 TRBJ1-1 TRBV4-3 TGCGCCAGCAGCCAAGGGACAGGGAGGGACACTGAAGCTTTCTTT CASSQGTGRDTEAFF
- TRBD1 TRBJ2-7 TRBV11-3 TGTGCCAGCAGCTTCCAGGGGGACTCCTACGAGCAGTACTTC CASSFQGDSYEQYF
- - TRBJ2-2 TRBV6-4 TGTGCCAGCAGTGACTCGAACTTGTCCGGGGAGCTGTTTTTT CASSDSNLSGELFF
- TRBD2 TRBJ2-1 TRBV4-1 TGCGCCAGCAGCCAAACTCTGCCGTCCAGCGGGAGACTCGATGAGCAGTTCTTC CASSQTLPSSGRLDEQFF
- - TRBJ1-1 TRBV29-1 TGCAGCGTTGGGGGGCAGGGGATAAACACTGAAGCTTTCTTT CSVGGQGINTEAFF
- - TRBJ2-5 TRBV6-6 TGTGCCAGCAGTTACTCGAGGCGGGACTTCCAGTACTTC CASSYSRRDFQYF
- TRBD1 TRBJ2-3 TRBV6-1 TGTGCCAGCAGTGTACGACAGGGGAGCACAGATACGCAGTATTTT CASSVRQGSTDTQYF
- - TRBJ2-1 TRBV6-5 TGTGCCAGCAGTAAGGGACTCTACAATGAGCAGTTCTTC CASSKGLYNEQFF
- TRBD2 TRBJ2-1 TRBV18 TGTGCCAGCTCACGGTCCGGGACTAGCGGACACAATGAGCAGTTCTTC CASSRSGTSGHNEQFF
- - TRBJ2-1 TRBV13 TGTGCCAGCAGCTTAGGGGGAATCGGGAACTACAATGAGCAGTTCTTC CASSLGGIGNYNEQFF
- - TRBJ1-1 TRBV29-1 TGCAGCGCTAAGCAGGCCCTTTTGAACACTGAAGCTTTCTTT CSAKQALLNTEAFF
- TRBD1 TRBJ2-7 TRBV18 TGTGCCAGCTCACCCCTTTTCAGGGGGTTGTACGAGCAGTACTTC CASSPLFRGLYEQYF
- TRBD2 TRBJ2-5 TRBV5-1 TGCGCCAGCAGCTCCGTAGCGGGAGCTGGAGAGACCCAGTACTTC CASSSVAGAGETQYF
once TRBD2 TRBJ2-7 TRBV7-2 TGTGCCAGCAGCTTAGATCCGCGGGGGGGCCTAAAAAACGAGCAGTACTTC CASSLDPRGGLKNEQYF
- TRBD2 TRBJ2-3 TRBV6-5 TGTGCCAGCAGGGAGACTAGCGGGGGGCGGGATACGCAGTATTTT CASRETSGGRDTQYF
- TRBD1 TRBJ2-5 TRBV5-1 TGCGCCAGCAGCCCAACCGGGACAGGGATGGAGACCCAGTACTTC CASSPTGTGMETQYF
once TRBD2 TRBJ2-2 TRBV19 TGTGCCAGTAGTGACGGGAGGAGAGGTGTTGCCGGGGAGCTGTTTTTT CASSDGRRGVAGELFF
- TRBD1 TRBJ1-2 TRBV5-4 TGTGCCAGCACCATGAATGGACCAACAGGGGACTACACCTTC CASTMNGPTGDYTF
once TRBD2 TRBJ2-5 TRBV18 TGTGCCAGCTCACCTTTGTTGACTAGCGGGGATCAAGAGACCCAGTACTTC CASSPLLTSGDQETQYF
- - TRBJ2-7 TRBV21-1 TGTGCCAGCAGCAAAGGAGGTGGGACACCGATCTACGAGCAGTACTTC CASSKGGGTPIYEQYF
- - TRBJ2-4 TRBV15 TGTGCCACCAGCAGCACACAGAGAAATCAGTACTTC CATSSTQRNQYF
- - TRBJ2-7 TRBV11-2 TGTGCCAGCAGCTTAGTGTCCAGGGCAGAGCAGTACTTC CASSLVSRAEQYF
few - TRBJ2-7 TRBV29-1 TGCAGCGTCACACGGGACTTGAACTACGAGCAGTACTTC CSVTRDLNYEQYF
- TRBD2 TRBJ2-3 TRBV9 TGTGCCAGCAGCGCAACGACTAGCGCTCGCACAGATACGCAGTATTTT CASSATTSARTDTQYF
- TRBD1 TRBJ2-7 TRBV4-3 TGCGCCAGCAGCCTAACAAAGGGACAGGGAGCCGAGCAGTACTTC CASSLTKGQGAEQYF
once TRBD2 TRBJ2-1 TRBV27 TGTGCCAGCGGGAGCGGGAGTTTTTTTAGTGAGCAGTTCTTC CASGSGSFFSEQFF
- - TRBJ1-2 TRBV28 TGTGCCAGCAGTTTTCTGAGGAGCTACACCTTC CASSFLRSYTF
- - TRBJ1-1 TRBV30 TGTGCCTGGACCCTTAACACTGAAGCTTTCTTT CAWTLNTEAFF
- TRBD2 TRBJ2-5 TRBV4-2 TGTGCCAGCAGCCAAGACATCGCGCGGGGGGACCGTAGCTGGGAGACCCAGTACTTC CASSQDIARGDRSWETQYF
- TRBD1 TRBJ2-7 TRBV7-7 TGTGCTAGCAGCCCCGGGACAGGGGCCCTAGGAGAGCAGTACTTC CASSPGTGALGEQYF
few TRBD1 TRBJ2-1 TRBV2 TGTGCCAGCATTCCTCGCCGACAGGGGGCCTACAATGAGCAGTTCTTC CASIPRRQGAYNEQFF
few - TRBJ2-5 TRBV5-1 TGCGCCAGCAGCTTGGCAGGGCGGCGGGGTGGCAAAGAGACCCAGTACTTC CASSLAGRRGGKETQYF
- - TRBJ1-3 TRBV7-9 TGTGCCAGCAGCTTAGCGCGTCAGGCTACCGGAAACACCATATATTTT CASSLARQATGNTIYF
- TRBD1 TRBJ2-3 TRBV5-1 TGCGCCAGCAGCCCCGGGACAGGGGCAGATACGCAGTATTTT CASSPGTGADTQYF
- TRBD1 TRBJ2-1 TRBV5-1 TGCGCCAGCAACCAGGGGGCGAGCAATGAGCAGTTCTTC CASNQGASNEQFF
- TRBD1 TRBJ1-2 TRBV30 TGTGCCTGGAGTGTGGGGACAGCCCCCCTCTATGGCTACACCTTC CAWSVGTAPLYGYTF
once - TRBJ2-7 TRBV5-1 TGCGCCAGCAGCTTACTAGCCCCCTCGACTGAGCAGTACTTC CASSLLAPSTEQYF
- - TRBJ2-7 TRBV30 TGTGCCTGGAGTGTAGGTTCAGGTGTCGAGCAGTACTTC CAWSVGSGVEQYF
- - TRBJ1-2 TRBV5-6 TGTGCCAGCAGCTTGAGCACCACCAACGGGGGCTACACCTTC CASSLSTTNGGYTF
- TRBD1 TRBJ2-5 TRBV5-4 TGTGCCAGCAGCTTGATCGACAGGGGGGGAGAGACCCAGTACTTC CASSLIDRGGETQYF
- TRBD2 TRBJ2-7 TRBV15 TGTGCCACCAGCAGAGAGACGGGGGGCTACGAGCAGTACTTC CATSRETGGYEQYF
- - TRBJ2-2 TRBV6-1 TGTGCCAGCAGTGAAGCCGGCCGCAAGAGGCCCGGGGAGCTGTTTTTT CASSEAGRKRPGELFF
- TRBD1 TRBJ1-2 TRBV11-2 TGTGCCAGCAGCGAACAACAGGGGCCCTATGGCTACACCTTC CASSEQQGPYGYTF
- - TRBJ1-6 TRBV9 TGTGCCAGCAGCACAGCGGGGGCGCAGGGTTCACCCCTCCACTTT CASSTAGAQGSPLHF
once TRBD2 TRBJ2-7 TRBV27 TGTGCCAGCCGGACTAGCGGCTACGAGCAGTACTTC CASRTSGYEQYF
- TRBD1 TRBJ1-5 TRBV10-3 TGTGCCATCCAAGACAGGGGGGATCGGCCCCAGCATTTT CAIQDRGDRPQHF
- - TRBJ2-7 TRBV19 TGTGCCAGTAGTTCCGTGGGGCTCCAAACATCCTACGAGCAGTACTTC CASSSVGLQTSYEQYF
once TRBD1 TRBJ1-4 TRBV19 TGTGCCAGTAGTATTGCCGGGACAGCTAATGAAAAACTGTTTTTT CASSIAGTANEKLFF
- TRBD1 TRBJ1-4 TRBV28 TGTGCCAGCAGTGACAGGGGAAGGACTAATGAAAAACTGTTTTTT CASSDRGRTNEKLFF
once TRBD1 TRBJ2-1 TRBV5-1 TGCGCCAGCAGATTAGGGACAGGGAGGAGCTCCTACAATGAGCAGTTCTTC CASRLGTGRSSYNEQFF
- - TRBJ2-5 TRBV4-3 TGCGCCAGCAGCCAAGATGGGAGGGGGGCCCGCCGTCACCAAGAGACCCAGTACTTC CASSQDGRGARRHQETQYF